This T cell receptor beta chain appears in the sequencing data of a study of shared clonotypes between healthy human individuals (dated by TCRdb to between 2020 and 2021). The study in broad terms: The cohort included a few men and a couple of women between 18 and 49 years of age. To increase sequencing depth and limit assay-specific biases, different laboratories used diverse techniques to prepare libraries and sequence TCR repertoires. The study deeply sequenced blood TCR repertoires of several healthy adults to estimate repertoire size and the extent of clonotype sharing between individuals. For each donor, CD4 naive and CD4 memory were each run on three plates, CD8 naive on two plates, and CD8 memory on one plate. Per donor, leukapheresis produced somewhere between about 0.94 and 9 billion PBMCs. Points the paper makes about the study in general: Rarefaction of sorted-subset datasets indicated incomplete sequencing despite the large sequencing depth. Pairwise subsampling indicated that sequencing depth was expected to affect the degree of clonotype sharing among donors. The small number of donors limited the genetic and exposure-history diversity represented. Only blood was sampled, and tissue TCR repertoires likely differ from those in blood. Estimated clonotype richness was generally larger for naive than for memory subsets. When four donors were compared, the shared fraction of clonotypes was approximately 5% for naive CD4, roughly 3.3% for naive CD8, 2% to 2.5% for memory CD4, and roughly 0.4% for memory CD8. Compared with non-shared clonotypes, clonotypes shared by all four sorted-subset donors had higher generation probabilities.

A distance of 10 bases separates the germline ends of V and J, which lose 4 bases and 5 bases respectively. The CDR3 holds 13 amino acids from the cysteine to the phenylalanine. Kept here is only the CDR3 DNA, which spans 39 bases and is read in frame from base 1. According to the germline V gene, CDR1 reads SGHTA and CDR2 reads FQGTGA. The donors were healthy, HIV-negative adults with no recently reported acute infections or vaccinations. Only Caucasian adults living in Nashville, Tennessee, USA were represented among the donors. Magnetic negative selection was used to enrich CD4+ T cells, after which naive cells were positively selected on CD45RA and the negative fraction became the memory subset. Blood was collected by leukapheresis, and PBMCs were isolated by Ficoll-Histopaque density gradient centrifugation and then cryopreserved in liquid nitrogen vapor phase. Purity and quantity of every magnetically sorted T cell population were checked by analytical flow cytometry. Genomic DNA was isolated from each sorted fraction and quantified by UV absorbance on a Nanodrop 2000c.

Using the deep immunoSEQ assay, TCR CDR3 regions were amplified from genomic DNA by multiplex PCR. Extracted genomic DNA from each cell subset was distributed evenly across all wells of several immunoSEQ 96-well plates, and each plate was treated as a replicate. Each replicate PCR for sorted subsets received about 220 ng genomic DNA, equal to about 29,000 T cell genomes. Purified libraries were quantified with a Qubit 3.0 fluorometer, sized on a Bioanalyzer 2100, and re-quantified with the KAPA Library Quantification kit. A separate single-read 150-cycle Illumina NextSeq 550 flow cell was used to sequence each immunoSEQ 96-well plate. As for the authors' bioinformatics: Because the immunoSEQ output held only junctional sequences and lacked quality scores, the filtering could not match the filtering applied to full-length reads. Sequences were annotated with PyIR, a Python wrapper for IgBLAST v1.9, using IMGT germline references to assign V/J genes and CDR3. Reads were removed for weak V/J assignments (E-value above 1e-6), missing CDR3, stop codons, out-of-frame junctions, or ambiguous translated residues. A V3J clonotype was defined by an identical inferred V gene, J gene, and CDR3 amino acid sequence. Percentage overlap between repertoires was computed as shared unique clonotypes divided by the size of the smaller repertoire. Three approaches were used to assess repertoire richness: RTK rarefaction, the Chao1 estimator, and Recon v2.1 estimates of unobserved clonotypes. Generation probabilities were computed with OLGA for all TCRbeta clonotypes obtained by the gDNA method from four donors. TCRdb provides this immuneACCESS table in a form limited to in-frame rearrangements. Some clones are lacking; in checked studies, under half of them reflect an unresolved V gene, and why the rest are absent is not known. V, J and clone size reflect that table, while D and trimming were determined from the DNA. This sample holds 2.3 million or so clones; over 90% were observed only once. The ten most abundant clones make up about 0.39% of the sample.

Details on this clone: The antigen this receptor binds is unknown. No base qualities exist here, and no much larger clone lies one base off it.

The chain is made from TRBV7-3 and TRBJ2-3; TRBD2 is a possible D gene, resting on 5 matching bases. The sample consisted of naive CD4+ T cells from PBMCs. The cell subset or site label corresponds to: CD45RA+ positively selected. The source of this sequence is a man aged 18 to 30 in good health. Some clones in this sample may be carry-over from other donors' samples. The sequence in DNA is TGTGCCAGCAGCTCGGCACTAGGAGATACGCAGTATTTT. The resulting protein is CASSSALGDTQYF.